This entry lists 8 T cell receptor beta chains sequenced from one sample in a study of graft-versus-host responses after intestinal transplantation. Profiled with immunoSEQ multiplex PCR; TCRdb holds only in-frame clones, not every one. The repertoire includes about 130,000 clones, approximately 90% of them detected once, and over 0.15% sits in the top ten. No antigens are known for them. Sequences were derived from unstimulated CD4+ T cells sorted from spleen or lymph node cells, sampled before intestinal transplant. The receptors were sampled from a human donor who received an intestinal transplant.

The V and J genes are TRBV7-8 and TRBJ2-1, with D tentatively TRBD1 or TRBD2 (5 bases each). The germline gives CDR1 SGHVS, CDR2 FQNEAQ. Trimming took 0 bases from V and 12 from J, leaving 18 bases between them. The CDR3 is made up of 15 amino acids. CDR3 region: CASSLASGPRQRQFF. The CDR3 DNA follows: TGTGCCAGCAGCTTAGCCTCGGGGCCTAGACAAAGGCAGTTCTTC.

The rearrangement uses TRBV18 and TRBJ1-5; maybe TRBD1 (5 bases). The CDR3 is 15 residues long. The V end lost 2 bases, the J end lost 1 base, and 9 bases lay between the germline ends. The germline CDR1 and CDR2 sequences are KGHSH and LQKENI. CDR3 region: CASSPAGGSNQPQHF. DNA of the CDR3: TGTGCCAGCTCACCAGCGGGGGGGAGCAATCAGCCCCAGCATTTT.

The CDR3 DNA sequence: TGTGCCAGCAGTTACGGTAGTTTGCCAGATACGCAGTATTTT. It translates to CASSYGSLPDTQYF. The gene calls are TRBV27 and TRBJ2-3; D is ambiguous. Germline CDR1 reads MNHEY; CDR2 reads SMNVEV (reference sequence). The CDR3 is made up of 14 amino acids. Trimming cost V 4 bases and J 4 bases, with 12 bases left between them.

The chain's CDR3 is CASSSDRPRNQPQHF. The CDR3 coding sequence is TGTGCCAGCAGCTCGGACAGGCCTCGGAATCAGCCCCAGCATTTT. V is TRBV7-9 and J is TRBJ1-5, with 7 bases that match TRBD1. In germline, CDR1 is SEHNR, CDR2 FQNEAQ (reference sequence). CDR3 length equals 15 residues. Unmatched junction bases numbered 7, after V lost 4 bases and J lost 4 bases.

The chain carries TRBV5-1 and TRBJ1-6, with 7 positions matching TRBD1. Germline CDR1 is SGHRS and CDR2 is YFSETQ. V lost 1 base to trimming and J lost 9 bases; unmatched junction nucleotides: 13. The CDR3 runs to 17 residues. CDR3 in amino acids: CASSLFEGAEIGSPLHF. CDR3 nucleotides: TGCGCCAGCAGCTTGTTCGAGGGGGCCGAAATTGGTTCACCCCTCCACTTT.

The V call is TRBV6-6, the J call TRBJ1-1; TRBD1 agrees at 8 bases. V gave up 5 bases and J gave up 5 bases; unmatched junction bases: 4. The CDR3 covers 13 residues. Looked up from germline, CDR1 is MNHNY and CDR2 is SVGAGI (reference sequence). The CDR3 protein is CASSQGQGTEAFF. The CDR3 DNA reads TGTGCCAGCAGTCAAGGACAGGGAACTGAAGCTTTCTTT.

CDR3 nucleotide sequence: TGTGCCAGCTCACCAAGCGGTCAAGAGACCCAGTACTTC. Translated: CASSPSGQETQYF. V and J are TRBV18 and TRBJ2-5; perhaps TRBD2 as D (5 bases). From germline, CDR1 is KGHSH and CDR2 LQKENI. The CDR3 runs 13 residues. Trimming removed 2 bases at V and 2 bases at J, with 6 bases between.

The V and J genes are TRBV18 and TRBJ2-7; D tentatively fits TRBD1 or TRBD2 (5 bases each). The CDR3 runs 14 residues. Germline V gene sequence: CDR1 KGHSH, CDR2 LQKENI. Trimming shortened V by 1 base and J by 5 bases, and 12 bases separated the two germline ends. The CDR3, as DNA: TGTGCCAGCTCACCACGGCAGGGAGAGGACGAGCAGTACTTC. This translates into CASSPRQGEDEQYF.